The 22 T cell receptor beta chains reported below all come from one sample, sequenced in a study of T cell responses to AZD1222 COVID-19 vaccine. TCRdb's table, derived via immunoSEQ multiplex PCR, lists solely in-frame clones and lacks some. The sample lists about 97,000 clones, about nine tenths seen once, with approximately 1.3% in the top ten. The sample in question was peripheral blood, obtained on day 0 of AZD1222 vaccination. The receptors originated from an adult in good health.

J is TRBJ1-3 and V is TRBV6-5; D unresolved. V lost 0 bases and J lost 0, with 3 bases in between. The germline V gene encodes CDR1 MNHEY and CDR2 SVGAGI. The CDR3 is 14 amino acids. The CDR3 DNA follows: TGTGCCAGCAGTTACTCAAACTCTGGAAACACCATATATTTT. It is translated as CASSYSNSGNTIYF.

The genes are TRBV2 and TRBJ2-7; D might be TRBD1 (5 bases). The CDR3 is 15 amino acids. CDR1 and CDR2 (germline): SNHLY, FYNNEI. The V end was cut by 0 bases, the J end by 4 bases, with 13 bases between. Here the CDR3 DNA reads TGTGCCAGCAGTGAAGCGAGGATCAGGGCGTACGAGCAGTACTTC. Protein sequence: CASSEARIRAYEQYF.

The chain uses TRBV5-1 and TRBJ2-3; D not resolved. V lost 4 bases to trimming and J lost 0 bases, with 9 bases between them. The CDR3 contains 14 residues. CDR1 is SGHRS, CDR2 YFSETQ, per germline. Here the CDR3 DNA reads TGCGCCAGCAGCCCAATACCTAGCACAGATACGCAGTATTTT. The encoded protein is CASSPIPSTDTQYF.

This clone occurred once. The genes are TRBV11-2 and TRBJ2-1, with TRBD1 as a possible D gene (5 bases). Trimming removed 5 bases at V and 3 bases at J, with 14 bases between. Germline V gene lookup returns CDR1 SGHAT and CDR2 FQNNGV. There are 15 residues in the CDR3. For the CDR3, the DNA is TGTGCCAGCAGCGCTAGGGGTATCGTCTACAATGAGCAGTTCTTC. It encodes CASSARGIVYNEQFF.

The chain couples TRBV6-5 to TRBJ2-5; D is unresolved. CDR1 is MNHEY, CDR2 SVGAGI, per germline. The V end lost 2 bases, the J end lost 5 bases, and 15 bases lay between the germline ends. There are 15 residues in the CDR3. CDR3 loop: CASSYRPTELETQYF. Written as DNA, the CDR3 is TGTGCCAGCAGTTACCGGCCTACAGAGTTGGAGACCCAGTACTTC.

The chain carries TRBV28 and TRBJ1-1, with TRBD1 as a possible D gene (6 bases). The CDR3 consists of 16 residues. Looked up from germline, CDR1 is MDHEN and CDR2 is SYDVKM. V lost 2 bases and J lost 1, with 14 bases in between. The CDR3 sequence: CASSLGGRIRNTEAFF. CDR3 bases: TGTGCCAGCAGTTTAGGGGGCCGCATACGGAACACTGAAGCTTTCTTT. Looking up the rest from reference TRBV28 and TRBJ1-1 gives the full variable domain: DVKVTQSSRYLVKRTGEKVFLECVQDMDHENMFWYRQDPGLGLRLIYFSYDVKMKEKGDIPEGYSVSREKKERFSLILESASTNQTSMYLCASSLGGRIRNTEAFFGQGTRLTVV.

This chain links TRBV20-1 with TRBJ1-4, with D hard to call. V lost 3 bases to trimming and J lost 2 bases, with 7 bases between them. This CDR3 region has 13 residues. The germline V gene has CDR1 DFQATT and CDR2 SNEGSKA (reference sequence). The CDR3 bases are TGCAGTGCTAGTAGGATGACTAATGAAAAACTGTTTTTT. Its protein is CSASRMTNEKLFF.

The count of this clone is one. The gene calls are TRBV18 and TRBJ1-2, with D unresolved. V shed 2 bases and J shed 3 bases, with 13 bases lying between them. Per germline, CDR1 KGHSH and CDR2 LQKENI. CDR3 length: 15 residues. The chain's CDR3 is CASSPGQAMDYGYTF. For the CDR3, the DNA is TGTGCCAGCTCACCAGGCCAGGCTATGGACTATGGCTACACCTTC.

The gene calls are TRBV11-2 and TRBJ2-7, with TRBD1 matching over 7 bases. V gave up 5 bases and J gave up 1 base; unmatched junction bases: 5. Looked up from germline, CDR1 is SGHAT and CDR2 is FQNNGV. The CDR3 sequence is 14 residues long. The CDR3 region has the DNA TGTGCCAGCAGCCATTGGGACAGTTCCTACGAGCAGTACTTC. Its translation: CASSHWDSSYEQYF.

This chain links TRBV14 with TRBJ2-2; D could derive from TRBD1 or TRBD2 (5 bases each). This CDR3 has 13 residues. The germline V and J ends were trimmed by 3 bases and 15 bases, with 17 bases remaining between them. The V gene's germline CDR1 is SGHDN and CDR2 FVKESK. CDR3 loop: CASSHYRDGAVFF. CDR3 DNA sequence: TGTGCCAGCAGCCACTACCGGGACGGGGCGGTGTTTTTT.

This CDR3 reads CASKTWNSPLHF. The CDR3, as DNA: TGTGCCAGTAAAACGTGGAATTCACCCCTCCACTTT. The chain joins TRBV19 to TRBJ1-6; D remains unclear. The CDR3 spans 12 residues. Trimming took 7 bases from V and 7 from J, leaving 8 bases between them. Germline CDR1 reads LNHDA; CDR2 reads SQIVND (reference sequence).

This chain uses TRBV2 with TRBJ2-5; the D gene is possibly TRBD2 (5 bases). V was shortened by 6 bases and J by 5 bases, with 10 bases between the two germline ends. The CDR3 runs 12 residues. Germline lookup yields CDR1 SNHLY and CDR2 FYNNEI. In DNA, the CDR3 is TGTGCCAGCAGCCCCGGCGGGGAGACCCAGTACTTC. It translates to CASSPGGETQYF.

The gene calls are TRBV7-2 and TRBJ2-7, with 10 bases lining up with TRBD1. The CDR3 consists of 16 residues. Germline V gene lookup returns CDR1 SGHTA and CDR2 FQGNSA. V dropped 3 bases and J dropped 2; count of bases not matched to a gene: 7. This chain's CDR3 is CASSFGRDRGTYEQYF. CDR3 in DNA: TGTGCCAGCAGCTTCGGTCGGGACAGGGGTACCTACGAGCAGTACTTC. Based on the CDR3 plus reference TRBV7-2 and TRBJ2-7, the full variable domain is GAGVSQSPSNKVTEKGKDVELRCDPISGHTALYWYRQSLGQGLEFLIYFQGNSAPDKSGLPSDRFSAERTGGSVSTLTIQRTQQEDSAVYLCASSFGRDRGTYEQYFGPGTRLTVT.

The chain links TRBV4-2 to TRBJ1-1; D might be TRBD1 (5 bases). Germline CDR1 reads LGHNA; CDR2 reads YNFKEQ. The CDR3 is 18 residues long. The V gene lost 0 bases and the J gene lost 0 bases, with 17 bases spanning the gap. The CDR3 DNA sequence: TGTGCCAGCAGCCAAGATCCCGGGACCGGGACTATGAACACTGAAGCTTTCTTT. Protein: CASSQDPGTGTMNTEAFF.

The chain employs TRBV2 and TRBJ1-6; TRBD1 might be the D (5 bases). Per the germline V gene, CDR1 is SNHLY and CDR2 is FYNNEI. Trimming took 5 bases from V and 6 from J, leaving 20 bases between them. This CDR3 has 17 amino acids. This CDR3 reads CASSSRQGVVRNSPLHF. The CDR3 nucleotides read TGTGCCAGCAGTTCAAGACAAGGGGTTGTTCGTAATTCACCCCTCCACTTT.

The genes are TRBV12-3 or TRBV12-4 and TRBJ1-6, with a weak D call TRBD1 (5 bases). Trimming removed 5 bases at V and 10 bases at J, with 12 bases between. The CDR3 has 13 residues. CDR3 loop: CASSIMGGSPLHF. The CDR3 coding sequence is TGTGCCAGCAGTATAATGGGGGGATCACCCCTCCACTTT.

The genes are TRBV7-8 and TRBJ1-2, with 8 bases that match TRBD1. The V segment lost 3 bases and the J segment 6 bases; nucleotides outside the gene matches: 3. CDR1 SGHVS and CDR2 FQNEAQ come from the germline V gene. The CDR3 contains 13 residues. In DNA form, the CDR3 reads TGTGCCAGCAGCTTGGACAGGGTTAATGGCTACACCTTC. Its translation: CASSLDRVNGYTF.

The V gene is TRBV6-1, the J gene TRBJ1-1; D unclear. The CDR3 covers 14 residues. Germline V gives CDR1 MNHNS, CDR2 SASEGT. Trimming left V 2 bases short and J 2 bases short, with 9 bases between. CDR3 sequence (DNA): TGTGCCAGCAGTGAATGGCGGGAAAACACTGAAGCTTTCTTT. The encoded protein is CASSEWRENTEAFF.

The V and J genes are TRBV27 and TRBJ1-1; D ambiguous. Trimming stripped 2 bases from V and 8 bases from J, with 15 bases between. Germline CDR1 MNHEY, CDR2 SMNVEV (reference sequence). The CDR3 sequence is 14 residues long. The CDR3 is CASSLTGSVSEAFF. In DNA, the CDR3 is TGTGCCAGCAGTTTAACGGGATCGGTTTCCGAAGCTTTCTTT.

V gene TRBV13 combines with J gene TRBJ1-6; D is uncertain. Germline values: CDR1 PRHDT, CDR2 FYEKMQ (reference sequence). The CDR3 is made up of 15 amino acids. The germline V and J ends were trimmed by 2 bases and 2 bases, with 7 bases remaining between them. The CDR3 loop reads CASSLRGAYNSPLHF. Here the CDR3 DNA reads TGTGCCAGCAGCTTACGGGGAGCCTATAATTCACCCCTCCACTTT.

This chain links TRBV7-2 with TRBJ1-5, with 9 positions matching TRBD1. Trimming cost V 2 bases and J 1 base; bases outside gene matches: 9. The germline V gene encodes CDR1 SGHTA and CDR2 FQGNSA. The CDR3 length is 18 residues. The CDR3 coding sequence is TGTGCCAGCAGCTTATACGGGGGGGGACAGGGCAGCAATCAGCCCCAGCATTTT. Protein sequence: CASSLYGGGQGSNQPQHF.

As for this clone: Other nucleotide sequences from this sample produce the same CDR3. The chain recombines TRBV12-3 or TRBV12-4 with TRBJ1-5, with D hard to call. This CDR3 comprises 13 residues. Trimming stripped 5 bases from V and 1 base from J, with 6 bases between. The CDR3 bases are TGTGCCAGCAGTCTCACAAGCAATCAGCCCCAGCATTTT. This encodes CASSLTSNQPQHF.